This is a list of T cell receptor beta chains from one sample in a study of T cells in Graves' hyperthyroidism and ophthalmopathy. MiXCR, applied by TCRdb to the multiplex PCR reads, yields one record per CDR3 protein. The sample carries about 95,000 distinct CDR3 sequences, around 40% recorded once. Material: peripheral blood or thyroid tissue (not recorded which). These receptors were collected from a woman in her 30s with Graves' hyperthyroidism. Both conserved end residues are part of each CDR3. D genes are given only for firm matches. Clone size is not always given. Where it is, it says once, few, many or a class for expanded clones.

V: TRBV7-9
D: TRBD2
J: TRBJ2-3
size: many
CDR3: CASSPGLAAFTDTQYF
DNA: TGTGCCAGCAGCCCGGGACTAGCGGCCTTCACAGATACGCAGTATTTT

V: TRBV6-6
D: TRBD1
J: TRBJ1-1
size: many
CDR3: CASSYRQGAEAFF
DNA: TGTGCCAGCAGTTACCGACAGGGGGCTGAAGCTTTCTTT

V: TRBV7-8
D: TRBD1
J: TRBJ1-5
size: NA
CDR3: CASSSFGTGSQPQHF
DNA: TGTGCCAGCAGCTCCTTCGGGACAGGGAGTCAGCCCCAGCATTTT

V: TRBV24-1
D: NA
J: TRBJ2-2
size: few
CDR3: CATGASNGAGELFF
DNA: TGTGCCACCGGGGCTAGTAATGGGGCCGGGGAGCTGTTTTTT

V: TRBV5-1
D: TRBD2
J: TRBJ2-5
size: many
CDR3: CASTGGTSGRSQETQYF
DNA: TGCGCCAGCACCGGGGGGACTAGCGGGAGGAGCCAAGAGACCCAGTACTTC

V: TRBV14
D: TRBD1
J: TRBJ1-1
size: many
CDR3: CASTQGGLNTEAFF
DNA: TGTGCCAGCACCCAGGGGGGGTTGAACACTGAAGCTTTCTTT

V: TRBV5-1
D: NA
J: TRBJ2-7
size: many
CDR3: CASSFITGGDEQYF
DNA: TGCGCCAGCAGCTTTATTACAGGAGGCGACGAGCAGTACTTC

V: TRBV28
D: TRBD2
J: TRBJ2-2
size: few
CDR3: CASSLLAGVGGELFF
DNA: TGTGCCAGCAGTTTATTGGCGGGAGTGGGCGGGGAGCTGTTTTTT

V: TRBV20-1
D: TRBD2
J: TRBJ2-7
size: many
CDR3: CSARVLGLAGDEQYF
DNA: TGCAGTGCTAGAGTATTAGGACTAGCGGGAGATGAGCAGTACTTC

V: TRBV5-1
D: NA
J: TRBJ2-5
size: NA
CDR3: CASRVRMNTGETQYF
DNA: TGCGCCAGCAGAGTGAGAATGAACACCGGGGAGACCCAGTACTTC

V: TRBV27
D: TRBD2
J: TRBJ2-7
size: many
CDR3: CASSGGKYEQYF
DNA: TGTGCCAGCAGCGGGGGGAAATACGAGCAGTACTTC

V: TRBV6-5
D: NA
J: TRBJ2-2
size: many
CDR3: CASSYWGRGTGELFF
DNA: TGTGCCAGCAGTTATTGGGGGCGCGGGACCGGGGAGCTGTTTTTT

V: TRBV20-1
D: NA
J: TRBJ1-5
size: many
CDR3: CSASLGGTPYSNQPQHF
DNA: TGCAGTGCTAGTTTAGGGGGTACCCCCTATAGCAATCAGCCCCAGCATTTT

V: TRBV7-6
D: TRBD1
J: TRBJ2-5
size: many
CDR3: CASSQNPGQGQETQYF
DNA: TGTGCCAGCAGCCAAAATCCGGGACAGGGGCAAGAGACCCAGTACTTC

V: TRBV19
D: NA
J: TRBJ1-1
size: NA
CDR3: CASHRANTEAFF
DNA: TGTGCCAGTCACAGGGCGAACACTGAAGCTTTCTTT

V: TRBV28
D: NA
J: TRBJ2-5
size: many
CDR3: CASSPSDGIETQYF
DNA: TGTGCCAGCAGTCCCTCCGACGGGATAGAGACCCAGTACTTC

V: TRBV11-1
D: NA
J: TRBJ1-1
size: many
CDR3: CASSLRTDSIPRNTEAFF
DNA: TGTGCCAGCAGCCTCAGGACAGATTCGATTCCCAGGAACACTGAAGCTTTCTTT

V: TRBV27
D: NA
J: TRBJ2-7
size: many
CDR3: CASSFLSSYEQYF
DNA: TGTGCCAGCAGTTTCCTGAGCTCCTACGAGCAGTACTTC

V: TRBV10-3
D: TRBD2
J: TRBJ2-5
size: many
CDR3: CAISAGGETQYF
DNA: TGTGCCATCAGTGCCGGGGGGGAGACCCAGTACTTC

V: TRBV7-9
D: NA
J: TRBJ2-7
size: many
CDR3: CASSARQIGYEQYF
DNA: TGTGCCAGCAGCGCCCGACAGATCGGCTACGAGCAGTACTTC

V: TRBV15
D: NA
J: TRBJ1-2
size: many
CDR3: CATSRGEDYGYTF
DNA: TGTGCCACCAGCAGGGGAGAGGACTATGGCTACACCTTC

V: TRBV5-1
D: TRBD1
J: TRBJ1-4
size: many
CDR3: CASSLGYEGAGEKLFF
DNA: TGCGCCAGCAGCTTGGGATACGAGGGGGCCGGTGAAAAACTGTTTTTT

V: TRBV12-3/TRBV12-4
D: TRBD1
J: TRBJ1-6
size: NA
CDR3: CASSPGDRGLGHHF
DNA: TGTGCCAGCAGCCCAGGGGACAGGGGTTTGGGTCACCACTTT

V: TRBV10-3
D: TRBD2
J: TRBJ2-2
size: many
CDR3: CAISVDGRGTGELFF
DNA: TGTGCCATCAGTGTAGACGGGAGGGGCACCGGGGAGCTGTTTTTT

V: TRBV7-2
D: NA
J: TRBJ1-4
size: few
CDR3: CASGRLEKLFF
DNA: TGTGCCAGTGGTCGACTTGAAAAACTGTTTTTT

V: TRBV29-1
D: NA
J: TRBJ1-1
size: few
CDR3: CSVLRNTEAFF
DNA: TGCAGCGTACTACGAAATACTGAAGCTTTCTTT